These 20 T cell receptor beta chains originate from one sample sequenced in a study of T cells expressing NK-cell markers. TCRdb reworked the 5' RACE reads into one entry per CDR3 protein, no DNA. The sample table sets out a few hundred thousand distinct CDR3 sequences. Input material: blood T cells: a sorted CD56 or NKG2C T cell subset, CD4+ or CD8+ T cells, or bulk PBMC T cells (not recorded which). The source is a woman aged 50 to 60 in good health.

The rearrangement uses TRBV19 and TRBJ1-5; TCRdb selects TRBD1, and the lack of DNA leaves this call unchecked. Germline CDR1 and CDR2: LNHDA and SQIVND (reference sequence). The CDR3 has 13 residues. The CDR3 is CASLVRGHQPQHF.

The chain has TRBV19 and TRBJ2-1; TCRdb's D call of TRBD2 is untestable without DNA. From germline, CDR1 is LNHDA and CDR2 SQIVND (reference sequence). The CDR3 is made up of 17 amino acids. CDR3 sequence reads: CASSTIQGLAGDNEQFF.

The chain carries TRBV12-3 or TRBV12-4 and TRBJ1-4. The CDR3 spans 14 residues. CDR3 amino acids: CASRDIATNEKLFF.

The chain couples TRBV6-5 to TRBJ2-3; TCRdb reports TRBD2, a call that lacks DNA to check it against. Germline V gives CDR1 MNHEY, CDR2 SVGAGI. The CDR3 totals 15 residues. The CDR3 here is CASSYSKGPRVTQYF.

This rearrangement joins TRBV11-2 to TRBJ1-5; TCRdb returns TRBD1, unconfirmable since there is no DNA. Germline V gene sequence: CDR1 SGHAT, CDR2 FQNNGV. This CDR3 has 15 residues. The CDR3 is CASSLGQDINQPQHF.

The chain's CDR3 is CASSHVGRRETEAFF. The chain recombines TRBV3-1 with TRBJ1-1. The CDR3 consists of 15 residues. Per germline, CDR1 LGHDT and CDR2 YNNKEL (reference sequence).

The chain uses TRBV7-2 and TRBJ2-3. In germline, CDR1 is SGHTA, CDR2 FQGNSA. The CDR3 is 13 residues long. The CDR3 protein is CASSRPSTDTQYF.

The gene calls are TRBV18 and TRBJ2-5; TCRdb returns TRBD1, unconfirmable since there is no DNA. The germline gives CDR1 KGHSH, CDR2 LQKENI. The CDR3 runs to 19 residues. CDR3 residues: CASSPIPRGGTFYQETQYF.

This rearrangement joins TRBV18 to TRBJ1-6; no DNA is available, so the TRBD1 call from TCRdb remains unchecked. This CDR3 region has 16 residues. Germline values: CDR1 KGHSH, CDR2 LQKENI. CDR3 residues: CASSPKPGQGNSPLHF.

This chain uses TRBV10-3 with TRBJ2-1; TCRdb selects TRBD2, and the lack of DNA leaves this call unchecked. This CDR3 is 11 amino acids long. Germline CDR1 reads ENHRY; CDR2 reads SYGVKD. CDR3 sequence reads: CAQGLGRMKFF.

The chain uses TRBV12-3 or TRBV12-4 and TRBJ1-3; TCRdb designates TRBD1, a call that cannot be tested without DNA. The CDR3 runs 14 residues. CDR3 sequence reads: CASRGHFSGNTIYF.

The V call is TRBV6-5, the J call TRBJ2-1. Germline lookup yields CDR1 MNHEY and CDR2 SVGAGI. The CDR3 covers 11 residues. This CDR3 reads CATRSYNEQFF.

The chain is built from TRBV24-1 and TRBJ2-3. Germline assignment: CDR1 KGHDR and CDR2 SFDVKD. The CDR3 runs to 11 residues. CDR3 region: CATRGPDTQYF.

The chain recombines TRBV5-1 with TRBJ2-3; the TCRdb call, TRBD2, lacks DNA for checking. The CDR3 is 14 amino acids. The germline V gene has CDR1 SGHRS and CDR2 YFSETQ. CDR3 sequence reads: CASKWSPYTDTQYF.

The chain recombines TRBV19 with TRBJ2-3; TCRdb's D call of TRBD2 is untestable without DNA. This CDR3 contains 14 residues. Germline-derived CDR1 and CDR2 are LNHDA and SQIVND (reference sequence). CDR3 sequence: CASSTVAATDTQYF.

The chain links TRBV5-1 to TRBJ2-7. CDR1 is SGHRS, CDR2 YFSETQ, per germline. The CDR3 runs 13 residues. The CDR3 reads CASSLSQRYEQYF.

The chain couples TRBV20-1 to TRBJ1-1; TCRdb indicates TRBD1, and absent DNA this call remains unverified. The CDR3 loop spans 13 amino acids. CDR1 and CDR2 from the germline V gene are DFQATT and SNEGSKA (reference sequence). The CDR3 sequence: CSAPGQGITEAFF.

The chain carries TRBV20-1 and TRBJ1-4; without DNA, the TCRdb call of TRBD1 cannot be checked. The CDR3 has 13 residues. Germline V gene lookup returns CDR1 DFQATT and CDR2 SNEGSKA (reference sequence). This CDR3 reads CSARATGEEKLFF.

This CDR3 is CASSQRAVANEKLFF. J is TRBJ1-4 and V is TRBV4-1. The CDR3 runs to 15 residues. In germline, CDR1 is MGHRA, CDR2 YSYEKL.

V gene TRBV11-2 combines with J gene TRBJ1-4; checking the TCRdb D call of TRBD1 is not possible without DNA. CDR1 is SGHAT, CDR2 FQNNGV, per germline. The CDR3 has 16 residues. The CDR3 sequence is CASSLGTQGLREKLFF.